This T cell receptor (beta chain) was identified during a study of tumor-infiltrating lymphocytes in oesophageal squamous cell carcinoma. Each CDR3 protein is one row after TCRdb ran MiXCR on the PCR reads. The sample carries about 13,000 distinct CDR3 sequences, about 50% recorded once. CDR3 length: 14 amino acids. Germline lookup yields CDR1 SGHVS and CDR2 FQNEAQ. Trimming stripped 3 bases from V and 5 bases from J, with 13 bases between. Sequencing input: blood. The TCR sequence derives from a male donor with esophageal squamous cell carcinoma. V and J are TRBV7-8 and TRBJ2-5, with D tentatively TRBD2 (6 bases). The CDR3 DNA is TGTGCCAGCAGCTTGACTAGTAGAGGGGAGACCCAGTACTTC. It translates to CASSLTSRGETQYF. The full variable domain, in which reference TRBV7-8 and TRBJ2-5 provide the parts outside the CDR3, is GAGVSQSPRYKVAKRGQDVALRCDPISGHVSLFWYQQALGQGPEFLTYFQNEAQLDKSGLPSDRFFAERPEGSVSTLKIQRTQQEDSAVYLCASSLTSRGETQYFGPGTRLLVL.